This T cell receptor beta chain was sequenced in a study of PD-1 blockade in classical Hodgkin lymphoma. Study as a whole: Administration of nivolumab to patients was at 3 mg/kg intravenously every 2 weeks.

The data were produced by immunoSEQ multiplex PCR, yet TCRdb's version contains in-frame clones alone and is incomplete. The data hold approximately 79,000 clones, with approximately 91% observed a single time. The CDR3 has 16 residues. The germline V and J ends were trimmed by 7 bases and 1 base, with 19 bases remaining between them. Germline-derived CDR1 and CDR2 are LNHDA and SQIVND (reference sequence). Exposure to brentuximab vedotin varied, and each patient had relapsed following autologous stem cell transplantation. The chain links TRBV19 to TRBJ1-1; D may be TRBD1 (5 bases). The TCR originated in a human donor with classical Hodgkin lymphoma. The sequencing used peripheral blood mononuclear cells (PBMCs), collected before the second cycle of nivolumab. CDR3 loop: CASNLGGLGKNTEAFF. CDR3 in DNA: TGTGCCAGTAACCTTGGGGGGTTAGGCAAGAACACTGAAGCTTTCTTT.